This is a list of T cell receptor beta chains from one sample in a study of blood T cell repertoires in COVID-19. Clones were sequenced by immunoSEQ multiplex PCR, and TCRdb holds only the in-frame ones, with some missing. The table includes more than 25,000 clones, 89% detected once. The specimen was peripheral blood. These receptors originate from a woman aged 40 to 50 with active or convalescent COVID-19. CDR3s include the opening cysteine and the closing phenylalanine or tryptophan. Each record gives: clone size, D gene, V gene, J gene, CDR3 DNA, CDR3 protein. A D gene is named only where the DNA matches it firmly. Expanded clones are given a class, and other clones once, few, many or no size at all.

clone_size: few
d_call: TRBD1
v_call: TRBV5-1
j_call: TRBJ2-7
cdr3_nt: TGCGCCAGCAGCCCGGGACAGGGGGCCTCCTACGAGCAGTACTTC
cdr3_aa: CASSPGQGASYEQYF

clone_size: NA
d_call: NA
v_call: TRBV5-1
j_call: TRBJ1-2
cdr3_nt: TGCGCCAGCAGCTTGGATCGGCCGACAATAGATGGCTACACCTTC
cdr3_aa: CASSLDRPTIDGYTF

clone_size: NA
d_call: TRBD1
v_call: TRBV7-9
j_call: TRBJ2-1
cdr3_nt: TGTGCCAGCAGCCAGGGACAGGTCAATGAGCAGTTCTTC
cdr3_aa: CASSQGQVNEQFF

clone_size: NA
d_call: NA
v_call: TRBV6-4
j_call: TRBJ1-2
cdr3_nt: TGTGCCAGCAGCCTGGAGGCAGGCGCTAACTATGGCTACACCTTC
cdr3_aa: CASSLEAGANYGYTF

clone_size: NA
d_call: NA
v_call: TRBV19
j_call: TRBJ2-5
cdr3_nt: TGTGCCAGTAGTCTCAGCCAAGAGACCCAGTACTTC
cdr3_aa: CASSLSQETQYF

clone_size: NA
d_call: NA
v_call: TRBV19
j_call: TRBJ2-6
cdr3_nt: NA
cdr3_aa: CASSSGSGANVLTF

clone_size: NA
d_call: TRBD1
v_call: TRBV19
j_call: TRBJ2-7
cdr3_nt: TGTGCCAGTAGTCCCCGGACAGGGGGCTCCTACGAGCAGTACTTC
cdr3_aa: CASSPRTGGSYEQYF

clone_size: NA
d_call: TRBD2
v_call: TRBV9
j_call: TRBJ2-7
cdr3_nt: TGTGCCAGCAGCGTTGATGGGAGGGCCCCCTACGAGCAGTACTTC
cdr3_aa: CASSVDGRAPYEQYF

clone_size: NA
d_call: NA
v_call: TRBV3-1/TRBV3-2
j_call: TRBJ2-5
cdr3_nt: TGTGCCTGTCGGGACTACCAAGAGACCCAGTACTTC
cdr3_aa: CACRDYQETQYF

clone_size: NA
d_call: NA
v_call: TRBV30
j_call: TRBJ1-1
cdr3_nt: TGTGCCTGGACGGTTGGCGGGGCCACTGAAGCTTTCTTT
cdr3_aa: CAWTVGGATEAFF

clone_size: NA
d_call: TRBD2
v_call: TRBV3-1/TRBV3-2
j_call: TRBJ2-1
cdr3_nt: TGTGCCAGCAGCCAAGAAGCGGGAGCTTTCTATGAGCAGTTCTTC
cdr3_aa: CASSQEAGAFYEQFF

clone_size: once
d_call: NA
v_call: TRBV29-1
j_call: TRBJ1-2
cdr3_nt: TGCAGCGTTGAATTAGGGGCTTTCTCCTCAGGGGCTAACTATGGCTACACCTTC
cdr3_aa: CSVELGAFSSGANYGYTF

clone_size: NA
d_call: NA
v_call: TRBV5-1
j_call: TRBJ2-1
cdr3_nt: TGCGCCAGCAGCTTGGCCCAGGCAGGCAATGAGCAGTTCTTC
cdr3_aa: CASSLAQAGNEQFF

clone_size: NA
d_call: NA
v_call: TRBV18
j_call: TRBJ1-1
cdr3_nt: TGTGCCAGCTCGCCAACGGGGGGTTTGGCCCTTGTGGGGACTGAAGCTTTCTTT
cdr3_aa: CASSPTGGLALVGTEAFF

clone_size: NA
d_call: NA
v_call: TRBV5-4
j_call: TRBJ1-2
cdr3_nt: TGTGCCAGCACCGCGGACTGGGGAGACTATGGCTACACCTTC
cdr3_aa: CASTADWGDYGYTF

clone_size: NA
d_call: TRBD1
v_call: TRBV6-6
j_call: TRBJ2-7
cdr3_nt: TGTGCCAGCTGCTTGCCGGGGGACAGGTCCTACGAGCAGTACTTC
cdr3_aa: CASCLPGDRSYEQYF

clone_size: NA
d_call: TRBD1
v_call: TRBV6-5
j_call: TRBJ1-4
cdr3_nt: TGTGCCAGCAGTCCCACAGGGGGCAATGAAAAACTGTTTTTT
cdr3_aa: CASSPTGGNEKLFF

clone_size: NA
d_call: NA
v_call: TRBV6-6
j_call: TRBJ1-6
cdr3_nt: TGTGCCAGCAGACCATTGGACGGACAGAATTCACCCCTCCACTTT
cdr3_aa: CASRPLDGQNSPLHF

clone_size: NA
d_call: NA
v_call: TRBV7-2
j_call: TRBJ2-5
cdr3_nt: TGTGCCAGCAGCTTAGGGGTCGGGGTGGGAGAGACCCAGTACTTC
cdr3_aa: CASSLGVGVGETQYF

clone_size: NA
d_call: NA
v_call: TRBV13
j_call: TRBJ2-5
cdr3_nt: TGTGCCAGCAGCTTAGGGGGTCGGGAAGAGACCCAGTACTTC
cdr3_aa: CASSLGGREETQYF

clone_size: NA
d_call: NA
v_call: TRBV29-1
j_call: TRBJ2-6
cdr3_nt: TGCAGCGTAAAAACAGGGATCTCTGGGGCCAACGTCCTGACTTTC
cdr3_aa: CSVKTGISGANVLTF

clone_size: NA
d_call: NA
v_call: TRBV30
j_call: TRBJ1-2
cdr3_nt: TGTGCCTGGGACTATTCCCATGGCTACACCTTC
cdr3_aa: CAWDYSHGYTF

clone_size: NA
d_call: TRBD2
v_call: TRBV30
j_call: TRBJ2-5
cdr3_nt: TGTGCCTGGGCGGGAGGATCGGGGGAGACCCAGTACTTC
cdr3_aa: CAWAGGSGETQYF

clone_size: NA
d_call: NA
v_call: TRBV4-3
j_call: TRBJ1-5
cdr3_nt: TGCGCCAGCAGCCAAGGGGGCAGGGGAGAGGATCAGCCCCAGCATTTT
cdr3_aa: CASSQGGRGEDQPQHF

clone_size: once
d_call: TRBD2
v_call: TRBV4-2
j_call: TRBJ2-1
cdr3_nt: TGTGCCAGCAGCCAAGTGTCTAGCGGGGGATATGAGCAGTTCTTC
cdr3_aa: CASSQVSSGGYEQFF

clone_size: NA
d_call: TRBD2
v_call: TRBV2
j_call: TRBJ2-1
cdr3_nt: TGTGCCAGCAGGATGGGACTAGCGGGAGTCATCAATGAGCAGTTCTTC
cdr3_aa: CASRMGLAGVINEQFF

clone_size: NA
d_call: NA
v_call: TRBV30
j_call: TRBJ1-5
cdr3_nt: TGTGCCTGGAGCGGGGACTCTGCCCAGCATTTT
cdr3_aa: CAWSGDSAQHF

clone_size: NA
d_call: NA
v_call: TRBV30
j_call: TRBJ2-3
cdr3_nt: TGTGCCGCCACTAAGTCGGGGTTACCCACAGATACGCAGTATTTT
cdr3_aa: CAATKSGLPTDTQYF

clone_size: NA
d_call: TRBD1
v_call: TRBV27
j_call: TRBJ1-2
cdr3_nt: TGTGCCAGCAGTCCTCGACAGGGGGCGATTGGTGGCTACACCTTC
cdr3_aa: CASSPRQGAIGGYTF

clone_size: NA
d_call: NA
v_call: TRBV10-1
j_call: TRBJ2-1
cdr3_nt: TGCGCCAGCAGTGAGTCGATAACCCCCGGTCAGCGGCCCAACAATGAGCAGTTCTTC
cdr3_aa: CASSESITPGQRPNNEQFF

clone_size: NA
d_call: NA
v_call: TRBV2
j_call: TRBJ1-5
cdr3_nt: TGTGCCAGCAGTCCAATAACAGGGCCGAATCAGCCCCAGCATTTT
cdr3_aa: CASSPITGPNQPQHF

clone_size: NA
d_call: TRBD1
v_call: TRBV25-1
j_call: TRBJ1-5
cdr3_nt: TGTGCCAGCAGTGCGGCGGGACAGGGGAATCAGCCCCAGCATTTT
cdr3_aa: CASSAAGQGNQPQHF

clone_size: once
d_call: NA
v_call: TRBV6-5
j_call: TRBJ1-1
cdr3_nt: TGTGCCAGCAGTTACTCAGATGCAGGGATGAACACTGAAGCTTTCTTT
cdr3_aa: CASSYSDAGMNTEAFF

clone_size: NA
d_call: NA
v_call: TRBV4-1
j_call: TRBJ2-7
cdr3_nt: TGCGCCAGCAGCCCCCGTGCGGGGACCTACGAGCAGTACTTC
cdr3_aa: CASSPRAGTYEQYF

clone_size: NA
d_call: TRBD2
v_call: TRBV5-1
j_call: TRBJ2-3
cdr3_nt: TGCGCCAGCAGTTGGAGGACTAGCGGGAGCACAGATACGCAGTATTTT
cdr3_aa: CASSWRTSGSTDTQYF

clone_size: NA
d_call: TRBD1
v_call: TRBV6-5
j_call: TRBJ1-3
cdr3_nt: TGTGCCAGCAGTCCAGACAGGGTTGGAAACACCATATATTTT
cdr3_aa: CASSPDRVGNTIYF

clone_size: NA
d_call: NA
v_call: TRBV5-4
j_call: TRBJ2-5
cdr3_nt: TGTGCCAGCAGCACTCGGGACTTCCAAGAGACCCAGTACTTC
cdr3_aa: CASSTRDFQETQYF

clone_size: NA
d_call: NA
v_call: TRBV30
j_call: TRBJ2-2
cdr3_nt: TGTGCCTGGAGTGTACTAAGGGACATCACCGGGGAGCTGTTTTTT
cdr3_aa: CAWSVLRDITGELFF

clone_size: NA
d_call: NA
v_call: TRBV10-2
j_call: TRBJ1-5
cdr3_nt: TGCGCCAGCAGTGAGTCGCGGGCCCCAAGGCAGCCCCAGCATTTT
cdr3_aa: CASSESRAPRQPQHF

clone_size: NA
d_call: TRBD2
v_call: TRBV6-5
j_call: TRBJ2-3
cdr3_nt: TGTGCCAGCGGTAGACTAGCGTCTAGCACAGATACGCAGTATTTT
cdr3_aa: CASGRLASSTDTQYF

clone_size: NA
d_call: TRBD1
v_call: TRBV13
j_call: TRBJ1-2
cdr3_nt: TGTGCCAGCAGCTTAGGGGTGACAGGGTTCTATGGCTACACCTTC
cdr3_aa: CASSLGVTGFYGYTF

clone_size: NA
d_call: TRBD2
v_call: TRBV12-3/TRBV12-4
j_call: TRBJ2-3
cdr3_nt: TGTGCCAGCAGCCCCGGGACTACGGAGTATTTT
cdr3_aa: CASSPGTTEYF

clone_size: NA
d_call: NA
v_call: TRBV5-5
j_call: TRBJ2-2
cdr3_nt: TGTGCCAGCAGCTTAAGGACGGGAATCAGGAACCCCGGGGAGCTGTTTTTT
cdr3_aa: CASSLRTGIRNPGELFF

clone_size: NA
d_call: NA
v_call: TRBV19
j_call: TRBJ2-7
cdr3_nt: TGTGCCAGTACCGACGGCCGGGACTGGGCTGGGGAGCAGTACTTC
cdr3_aa: CASTDGRDWAGEQYF

clone_size: NA
d_call: NA
v_call: TRBV19
j_call: TRBJ1-5
cdr3_nt: TGTGCCAGTAGCAGCCAGGGATCTGGTCAGCCCCAGCATTTT
cdr3_aa: CASSSQGSGQPQHF

clone_size: NA
d_call: NA
v_call: TRBV30
j_call: TRBJ1-1
cdr3_nt: TGTGCCTGGAGGAGGAGCGAAGCTTTCTTT
cdr3_aa: CAWRRSEAFF

clone_size: once
d_call: TRBD2
v_call: TRBV18
j_call: TRBJ2-7
cdr3_nt: TGTGCCAGCGCAACGGGACTAGCAGACGAGCAGTACTTC
cdr3_aa: CASATGLADEQYF

clone_size: NA
d_call: NA
v_call: TRBV18
j_call: TRBJ1-6
cdr3_nt: TGTGCCAGCTCACCGTCGGGGGGTGGTTCACCCCTCCACTTT
cdr3_aa: CASSPSGGGSPLHF

clone_size: once
d_call: NA
v_call: TRBV27
j_call: TRBJ1-2
cdr3_nt: TGTGCCAGCAGTTTCCAGCCAGCGGGGCCCTACACCTTC
cdr3_aa: CASSFQPAGPYTF

clone_size: NA
d_call: NA
v_call: TRBV19
j_call: TRBJ1-6
cdr3_nt: TGTGCCAGTAGTTCGGGGTATACTGGATCACCCCTCCACTTT
cdr3_aa: CASSSGYTGSPLHF

clone_size: once
d_call: TRBD1
v_call: TRBV9
j_call: TRBJ1-2
cdr3_nt: TGTGCCAGCAGCCCGAGACAGGGTATGGACTATGGCTACACCTTC
cdr3_aa: CASSPRQGMDYGYTF

clone_size: once
d_call: NA
v_call: TRBV12-3/TRBV12-4
j_call: TRBJ1-2
cdr3_nt: TGTGCCAGCAGTTCTTTACAGGGCTATGGCTACACCTTC
cdr3_aa: CASSSLQGYGYTF

clone_size: NA
d_call: NA
v_call: TRBV19
j_call: TRBJ1-4
cdr3_nt: TGTGCCAGTAGTGCCCACTCGGAAAAACTGTTTTTT
cdr3_aa: CASSAHSEKLFF

clone_size: NA
d_call: TRBD1
v_call: TRBV2
j_call: TRBJ2-1
cdr3_nt: TGTGCCAGCAGGCGGACAGGCCACAATGAGCAGTTCTTC
cdr3_aa: CASRRTGHNEQFF

clone_size: NA
d_call: NA
v_call: TRBV7-6
j_call: TRBJ1-2
cdr3_nt: TGTGCCAGCAGCTTAGCGGGCAGGGCTTATGGCTACACCTTC
cdr3_aa: CASSLAGRAYGYTF

clone_size: once
d_call: TRBD2
v_call: TRBV7-2
j_call: TRBJ2-5
cdr3_nt: TGTGCCAGCAGCTTAGGGGTGAGCGGGGGTCAACAGACCCAGTACTTC
cdr3_aa: CASSLGVSGGQQTQYF

clone_size: NA
d_call: NA
v_call: TRBV7-9
j_call: TRBJ1-5
cdr3_nt: TGTGCCAGCAGCTTAGCGGAGGGGGGGCTCAATCAGCCCCAGCATTTT
cdr3_aa: CASSLAEGGLNQPQHF

clone_size: few
d_call: NA
v_call: TRBV2
j_call: TRBJ1-5
cdr3_nt: TGTGCCAGCACAAGATTGGCAGGGCCCAATCAGCCCCAGCATTTT
cdr3_aa: CASTRLAGPNQPQHF

clone_size: NA
d_call: TRBD1
v_call: TRBV28
j_call: TRBJ2-1
cdr3_nt: TGTGCCAGCACCCCAGACAGGGGCCACTACAATGAGCAGTTCTTC
cdr3_aa: CASTPDRGHYNEQFF

clone_size: NA
d_call: NA
v_call: TRBV2
j_call: TRBJ2-3
cdr3_nt: TGTGCCAGCAGCGAAGGAACTAGCACAGATACGCAGTATTTT
cdr3_aa: CASSEGTSTDTQYF